A single sample gave rise to the 23 T cell receptor beta chains below, sequenced in a study of spatial heterogeneity in lung cancer. TCRdb called the 5' RACE reads again in MiXCR, with one record for every CDR3 protein. The sample has 4,500 to 5,500 distinct CDR3 sequences; 30% to 35% are singletons. The time point was: sample taken at primary tumor resection. Researchers sequenced whole RNA taken from tumor, nontumor lung or frozen PBMC without sorting. The starting material was PBMCs, obtained at surgery. The origin of the receptors is a female donor with early-stage non-small cell lung cancer.

For this clonotype: Little can be read into the size of this beta chain, an off-target read in a library designed for alpha chains. This sequence joins TRBV7-2 and TRBJ2-5; D is unresolved. Looked up from germline, CDR1 is SGHTA and CDR2 is FQGNSA. V dropped 5 bases and J dropped 5 bases, with 9 bases sitting between them. The CDR3 length is 12 residues. The CDR3 nucleotides read TGTGCCAGCAGCCCCTCAAAGGAGACCCAGTACTTC. Translating gives CASSPSKETQYF.

This clonotype was observed a few times. Because this beta chain is a stray read in a library intended to capture alpha chains, its abundance should not be given much weight. This sequence joins TRBV27 and TRBJ2-2; 9 bases are a match to TRBD2. V dropped 9 bases and J dropped 8; count of bases not matched to a gene: 13. Germline CDR1 is MNHEY and CDR2 is SMNVEV (reference sequence). This CDR3 contains 15 residues. The CDR3 loop is CASRPLAGLGGELFF. In DNA form, the CDR3 reads TGTGCCAGTAGACCACTAGCGGGCCTAGGGGGGGAGCTGTTTTTT.

As concerns this clonotype: This beta chain lies outside the target of a library built for alpha chains; its clone size means little. The chain employs TRBV7-2 and TRBJ2-3; D is undetermined. The CDR3 runs 11 residues. Between the trimmed V and J ends, which lost 5 bases and 9 bases, there was a span of 9 bases. The germline gives CDR1 SGHTA, CDR2 FQGNSA. This CDR3 is CASSPWNTQYF. The CDR3 nucleotides read TGTGCCAGCAGCCCCTGGAACACGCAGTATTTT.

There are a few counts of this clonotype. Since it is a stray read in a library aimed at alpha chains, this beta chain has a size that is not meaningful. The V and J genes are TRBV5-1 and TRBJ2-6; D unresolved. Germline lookup yields CDR1 SGHRS and CDR2 YFSETQ. The V gene lost 4 bases and the J gene lost 2 bases, with 10 bases spanning the gap. The CDR3 is 15 residues long. The CDR3 DNA sequence: TGCGCCAGCAGCCCAAGGGTCGCTGGGGCCAACGTCCTGACTTTC. Translating it yields CASSPRVAGANVLTF.

Relative to its sample, this clonotype is medium-sized (0.01 to 0.1%). A library prepared for alpha chains yielded this beta chain as an off-target read; its size is of little meaning. This chain connects TRBV10-3 to TRBJ2-7, with D possibly matching TRBD1 (7 bases). Germline V gene lookup returns CDR1 ENHRY and CDR2 SYGVKD. This CDR3 contains 14 residues. The V end was cut by 7 bases, the J end by 5 bases, with 18 bases between. The CDR3 nucleotides read TGTGCCATCACTGTTGACAGGGAGGTGCACGAGCAGTACTTC. Protein: CAITVDREVHEQYF.

With respect to this clonotype: This beta chain is a stray sequence in a library constructed for alpha chains; its clone size is not meaningful. The V gene is TRBV2, the J gene TRBJ2-1; possibly TRBD2 for D (6 bases). Germline V gene lookup returns CDR1 SNHLY and CDR2 FYNNEI. The germline V and J ends were trimmed by 8 bases and 3 bases, with 17 bases remaining between them. This CDR3 comprises 15 residues. The CDR3 loop is CASPTRGGVYNEQFF. CDR3 DNA sequence: TGTGCCAGCCCGACGCGGGGAGGCGTCTACAATGAGCAGTTCTTC.

This clonotype is judged medium-sized (0.01 to 0.1%). This beta chain slipped into a library made for alpha chains as a stray read, so its size is not meaningful. The chain combines TRBV4-3 with TRBJ2-1; D is perhaps TRBD1 (5 bases). This CDR3 contains 14 residues. V lost 5 bases, J lost 2 bases, and 10 bases lay in between. CDR1 and CDR2 (germline): LGHNA, YSLEER. CDR3 sequence reads: CASSDDRPYNEQFF. The CDR3 DNA follows: TGCGCCAGCAGCGATGACAGACCCTACAATGAGCAGTTCTTC.

This clonotype was found a few times. A library prepared for alpha chains yielded this beta chain as an off-target read; its size is of little meaning. This chain uses TRBV20-1 with TRBJ2-1; 8 bases are shared with TRBD1. The germline V gene encodes CDR1 DFQATT and CDR2 SNEGSKA (reference sequence). The CDR3 extends over 14 amino acids. V shed 6 bases, J shed 5 bases, and the junction held 9 bases outside the gene matches. The DNA of the CDR3 is TGCAGTGCCCCAACTCGACAGGGGAACAATGAGCAGTTCTTC. It is translated as CSAPTRQGNNEQFF.

Only a few counts were recorded for this clonotype. A library prepared for alpha chains yielded this beta chain as an off-target read; its size is of little meaning. The genes are TRBV7-2 and TRBJ2-5; D is uncertain. The germline gives CDR1 SGHTA, CDR2 FQGNSA. The V gene lost 5 bases and the J gene lost 4 bases, with 14 bases spanning the gap. The CDR3 is 14 residues long. The CDR3: CASSPYVQIETQYF. CDR3 bases: TGTGCCAGCAGCCCATACGTACAGATAGAGACCCAGTACTTC.

As to this clonotype: This beta chain is an off-target read within a library intended for alpha chains, so its frequency means little. The chain carries TRBV4-1 and TRBJ2-2; possibly TRBD1 or TRBD2 for D (6 bases each). Germline CDR1 is MGHRA and CDR2 is YSYEKL. CDR3 size: 15 residues. The V gene lost 1 base and the J gene lost 6 bases, with 12 bases spanning the gap. The CDR3 coding sequence is TGCGCCAGCAGCCAAGGTGGGGGGCTGTCCGGGGAGCTGTTTTTT. This encodes CASSQGGGLSGELFF.

A few counts support this clonotype. In a library made to pick up alpha chains, this beta chain is a stray read with a size that means little. This chain connects TRBV4-1 to TRBJ2-5; D assignment may be TRBD1 or TRBD2 (5 bases each). The V gene lost 2 bases and the J gene lost 3 bases, with 13 bases spanning the gap. Germline V CDR1 and CDR2: MGHRA, YSYEKL. CDR3 length: 15 amino acids. The CDR3: CASSQTRGGEETQYF. CDR3 in DNA: TGCGCCAGCAGCCAAACACGGGGCGGAGAAGAGACCCAGTACTTC.

A word on this clonotype: This beta chain is a stray read from a library made for alpha chains; its abundance is not meaningful. The chain carries TRBV24-1 and TRBJ2-3; the D is unclear. The CDR3 sequence is 11 residues long. Looked up from germline, CDR1 is KGHDR and CDR2 is SFDVKD. Trimming cost V 1 base and J 15 bases, with 10 bases left between them. Written as DNA, the CDR3 is TGTGCCACCAGTGATTTAACGGAAACCTATTTT. Translating gives CATSDLTETYF.

This clonotype was seen only a few times. Within a library made for alpha chains, this beta chain is off target, and its count is uninformative. This chain joins TRBV10-3 and TRBJ1-1, with 7 bases aligning to TRBD1. Germline V gene lookup returns CDR1 ENHRY and CDR2 SYGVKD. The CDR3 runs to 12 residues. The V segment lost 6 bases and the J segment 5 bases; nucleotides outside the gene matches: 3. Written as DNA, the CDR3 is TGTGCCATCAGAGACAGGGAGACTGAAGCTTTCTTT. Amino acid sequence: CAIRDRETEAFF.

Relative to its sample, this clonotype is medium-sized (0.01 to 0.1%). Within a library made for alpha chains, this beta chain is off target, and its count is uninformative. The chain carries TRBV28 and TRBJ2-2; D is unclear. Deletions cut 3 bases from V and 7 bases from J, with 3 bases between. This CDR3 region has 11 residues. CDR1 MDHEN and CDR2 SYDVKM come from the germline V gene. CDR3 in amino acids: CASSFGGELFF. CDR3 in DNA: TGTGCCAGCAGTTTTGGCGGGGAGCTGTTTTTT.

This clonotype has only a few counts. In a library made to pick up alpha chains, this beta chain is a stray read with a size that means little. The chain uses TRBV4-3 and TRBJ2-5; D perhaps matches TRBD1 (6 bases). The CDR3 covers 15 residues. V was clipped by 6 bases and J by 4 bases, with 18 bases between them. Germline CDR1 and CDR2: LGHNA and YSLEER. Here the CDR3 DNA reads TGCGCCAGCAGTAGCGAACAGGGATTACGAGAGACCCAGTACTTC. Translation gives CASSSEQGLRETQYF.

Turning to this clonotype: This beta chain turned up in a library designed for alpha chains; as an off-target read, its abundance says little. The rearrangement links TRBV4-3 to TRBJ2-5, with D perhaps being TRBD1 or TRBD2 (5 bases each). Germline values: CDR1 LGHNA, CDR2 YSLEER. CDR3 size: 15 residues. V was cut by 0 bases and J by 5 bases, with 13 bases left in between. CDR3 nucleotides: TGCGCCAGCAGCCAAGACCGGGGACCGGCGGAGACCCAGTACTTC. As protein: CASSQDRGPAETQYF.

As to this clonotype: Because this beta chain is a stray read in a library intended to capture alpha chains, its abundance should not be given much weight. The chain joins TRBV6-5 to TRBJ2-2; perhaps TRBD2 as D (6 bases). Germline V gives CDR1 MNHEY, CDR2 SVGAGI. The CDR3 sequence is 17 residues long. V was shortened by 4 bases and J by 0 bases, with 15 bases between the two germline ends. CDR3 loop: CASSWDRRGANTGELFF. The CDR3 bases are TGTGCCAGCAGTTGGGACCGGCGGGGCGCGAACACCGGGGAGCTGTTTTTT.

Relative to its sample, this clonotype is medium-sized. Since it is a stray read in a library aimed at alpha chains, this beta chain has a size that is not meaningful. The chain carries TRBV28 and TRBJ2-1; possible D gene TRBD1, 5 bases. The CDR3 has 16 amino acids. Trimming left V 6 bases short and J 7 bases short, with 22 bases between. CDR1 and CDR2 (germline): MDHEN, SYDVKM. The CDR3 spells CASSWTDTNIENEQFF. The CDR3 DNA is TGTGCCAGCAGCTGGACGGACACTAATATCGAAAATGAGCAGTTCTTC.

This clonotype was seen only a few times. This beta chain was picked up by a library intended for alpha chains and is off target, so its count carries little meaning. The V gene is TRBV29-1, the J gene TRBJ2-3, with 14 bases aligning to TRBD2. Germline CDR1 and CDR2: SQVTM and ANQGSEA. The CDR3 contains 15 residues. Unmatched junction bases numbered 4, after V lost 4 bases and J lost 4 bases. The CDR3 reads CSVVGLAGESDTQYF. CDR3 in DNA: TGCAGCGTTGTGGGACTAGCGGGGGAGTCAGATACGCAGTATTTT.

As regards this clonotype: The library was designed around alpha chains, so this beta chain is a stray read whose abundance carries little weight. The chain is built from TRBV7-9 and TRBJ2-3; no reliable D call. Germline assignment: CDR1 SEHNR and CDR2 FQNEAQ (reference sequence). The V end lost 1 base, the J end lost 0 bases, and 8 bases lay between the germline ends. The CDR3 totals 15 residues. The CDR3: CASSLGSPSTDTQYF. CDR3 DNA: TGTGCCAGCAGCTTAGGTAGCCCCAGCACAGATACGCAGTATTTT.

Worth noting for this clonotype: The library was designed around alpha chains, so this beta chain is a stray read whose abundance carries little weight. J is TRBJ2-1 and V is TRBV3-1; a possible D gene is TRBD1 (7 bases). Trimming took 1 base from V and 0 from J, leaving 13 bases between them. CDR1 and CDR2 from the germline V gene are LGHDT and YNNKEL (reference sequence). The CDR3 has 17 residues. CDR3 in amino acids: CASSQVAGQSSYNEQFF. CDR3 bases: TGTGCCAGCAGCCAAGTTGCGGGACAGAGCTCCTACAATGAGCAGTTCTTC.

In regard to this clonotype: This beta chain came through as a stray read in a library set up for alpha chains, and its size says little. V is TRBV11-2 and J is TRBJ2-7; D gene uncertain. This CDR3 contains 12 residues. The germline V gene has CDR1 SGHAT and CDR2 FQNNGV. Trimming left V 5 bases short and J 2 bases short, with 7 bases between. As DNA, the CDR3 is TGTGCCAGCAGCCCGTCCCCCTACGAGCAGTACTTC. The encoded protein is CASSPSPYEQYF.

On this clonotype: The size of this beta chain means little, since it is a stray read in a library made for alpha chains. The CDR3: CASSYSPGQASYEQYF. CDR3 coding DNA: TGTGCCAGCAGTTACTCGCCGGGACAGGCATCTTACGAGCAGTACTTC. The chain recombines TRBV6-5 with TRBJ2-7, with TRBD1 identical over 8 bases. CDR1 MNHEY and CDR2 SVGAGI come from the germline V gene. With V trimmed by 0 bases and J by 4 bases, 8 bases remained unmatched. This CDR3 comprises 16 residues.